The clone carrying this T cell receptor (beta chain) was observed many times. The antigen remains unidentified. The data are from a study of T cells in Graves' hyperthyroidism and ophthalmopathy. Overall study findings and caveats: The model's output predicted ophthalmopathy at a median of around 6.9 months prior to onset.

Diagnosis of hyperthyroidism was new in patients aged 18 to 65, and its duration was under 2 months. Patients with uncontrolled infections, other autoimmune diseases, pregnancy or lactation were excluded. The source of the PBMCs was over 8.5 ml of fresh peripheral blood. TCR beta CDR3 sequences were amplified from RNA transcripts. A first-round RT-PCR of the TCR CDR3 used the HTBI primer set. TCRdb used MiXCR to reprocess the multiplex PCR reads, holding one entry per CDR3 protein. Counted here are about 320,000 distinct CDR3 sequences, approximately 15% occurring once; the ten biggest clones make up roughly 33%. The J segment lost 1 base and the V segment lost 3 bases, leaving 2 bases of the junction unmatched. Germline V gene sequence: CDR1 SNHLY, CDR2 FYNNEI. The CDR3 sequence is 14 residues long.

This chain uses TRBV2 with TRBJ2-5; 7 bases fit TRBD2. The sequenced sample consisted of blood. This clonotype was sampled from a man aged 30-40 years with Graves' hyperthyroidism. The chain's CDR3 is CASSDWTSQETQYF. CDR3 DNA sequence: TGTGCCAGCAGTGATTGGACTAGCCAAGAGACCCAGTACTTC.